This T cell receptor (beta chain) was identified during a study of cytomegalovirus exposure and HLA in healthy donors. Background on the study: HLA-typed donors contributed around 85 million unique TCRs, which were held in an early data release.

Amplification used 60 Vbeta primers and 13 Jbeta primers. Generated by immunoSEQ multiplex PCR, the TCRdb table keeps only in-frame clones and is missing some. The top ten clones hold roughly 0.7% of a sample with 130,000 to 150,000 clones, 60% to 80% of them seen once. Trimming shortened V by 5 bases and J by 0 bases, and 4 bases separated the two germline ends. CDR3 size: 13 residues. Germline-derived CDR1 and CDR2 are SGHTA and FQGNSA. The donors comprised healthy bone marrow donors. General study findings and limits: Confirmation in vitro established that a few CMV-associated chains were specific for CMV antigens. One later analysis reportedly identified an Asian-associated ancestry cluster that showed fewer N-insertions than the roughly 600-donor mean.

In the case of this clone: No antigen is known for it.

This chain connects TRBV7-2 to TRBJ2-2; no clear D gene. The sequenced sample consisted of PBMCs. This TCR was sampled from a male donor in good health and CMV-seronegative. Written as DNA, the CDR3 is TGTGCCAGCAGCCCCACGAACACCGGGGAGCTGTTTTTT. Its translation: CASSPTNTGELFF. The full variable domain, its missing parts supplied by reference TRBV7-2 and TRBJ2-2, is GAGVSQSPSNKVTEKGKDVELRCDPISGHTALYWYRQSLGQGLEFLIYFQGNSAPDKSGLPSDRFSAERTGGSVSTLTIQRTQQEDSAVYLCASSPTNTGELFFGEGSRLTVL.